These 26 T cell receptor beta chains were all obtained from the same sample, sequenced in a study of blood T cell repertoires in COVID-19. Assay: immunoSEQ multiplex PCR; the TCRdb copy retains only in-frame clones and omits some. Of around 450,000 clones detected, 70% to 90% appear once; the ten largest clones hold around 1.8%. The specimen was PBMCs or T cells enriched from blood (not recorded which). These receptors were taken from a young woman with acute COVID-19.

The chain carries TRBV9 and TRBJ1-4; 8 bases are shared with TRBD1. The germline V gene has CDR1 SGDLS and CDR2 YYNGEE. The V and J ends lost 6 bases and 0 bases, in that order; junction bases with no gene match: 10. There are 17 residues in the CDR3. The CDR3 reads CASTPGQATSTNEKLFF. The CDR3 bases are TGTGCCAGCACCCCGGGACAGGCTACTTCAACTAATGAAAAACTGTTTTTT.

The rearrangement uses TRBV2 and TRBJ1-4; D perhaps matches TRBD1 (5 bases). The CDR3 has 15 amino acids. The germline CDR1 and CDR2 sequences are SNHLY and FYNNEI. V lost 8 bases and J 0 bases, leaving 13 bases between the germline ends. The CDR3: CASLADRATNEKLFF. CDR3 nucleotide sequence: TGTGCCAGCTTGGCAGACAGAGCAACTAATGAAAAACTGTTTTTT.

The CDR3 region has the DNA TGCGCCAGCAGTCCCAGCGGGAGGGCCCACGAGCAGTACTTC. Amino acids: CASSPSGRAHEQYF. V usage is TRBV5-1 and J usage is TRBJ2-7; 10 nucleotides line up with TRBD2. The CDR3 spans 14 residues. J lost 5 bases, V lost 5 bases, and 7 bases had no gene match. Germline CDR1 and CDR2: SGHRS and YFSETQ.

This chain uses TRBV27 with TRBJ2-2, with 12 bases aligning to TRBD2. The V and J ends lost 5 bases and 4 bases, in that order; junction bases with no gene match: 2. Germline-derived CDR1 and CDR2 are MNHEY and SMNVEV (reference sequence). The CDR3 runs to 15 residues. DNA of the CDR3: TGTGCCAGCAGTATGGGACTAGCGGGCACCGGGGAGCTGTTTTTT. This sequence encodes CASSMGLAGTGELFF.

V is TRBV3-1 (or the pseudogene TRBV3-2) and J is TRBJ2-1, with 9 bases matching TRBD2. The CDR3 covers 16 residues. V gave up 1 base and J gave up 6 bases; unmatched junction bases: 7. Germline V gives CDR1 LGHDT, CDR2 YNNKEL (reference sequence). The CDR3 DNA reads as TGTGCCAGCAGCCAAGCTCCCGGACTAGCGCTCAATGAGCAGTTCTTC. It encodes CASSQAPGLALNEQFF.

V gene TRBV19 combines with J gene TRBJ1-5; D uncertain. The CDR3 contains 14 residues. Germline assignment: CDR1 LNHDA and CDR2 SQIVND (reference sequence). Trimming left V 5 bases short and J 5 bases short, with 13 bases between. CDR3 in amino acids: CASSFLLLDQPQHF. In DNA, the CDR3 is TGTGCCAGTAGTTTTCTACTTTTGGATCAGCCCCAGCATTTT.

The count of this clone is one. The chain is built from TRBV29-1 and TRBJ2-3; tentative D call: TRBD2 (6 bases). This CDR3 spans 14 amino acids. The germline V gene has CDR1 SQVTM and CDR2 ANQGSEA. V was cut by 1 base and J by 7 bases, with 15 bases left in between. The chain's CDR3 is CSVEGLAPTNTQYF. In DNA, the CDR3 is TGCAGCGTTGAAGGGCTAGCGCCTACTAATACGCAGTATTTT.

The rearrangement joins TRBV5-5 to TRBJ2-1, with no clear D. The CDR3 is 16 amino acids. CDR1 and CDR2 from the germline V gene are SGHKS and YYEKEE (reference sequence). With 1 base removed from V and 6 bases from J, the gap between germline ends came to 17 bases. The CDR3 protein is CASSLINSARSNEQFF. For the CDR3, the DNA is TGTGCCAGCAGCTTGATAAATTCGGCTAGAAGCAATGAGCAGTTCTTC.

The chain couples TRBV28 to TRBJ1-1; D may be TRBD1 (6 bases). Germline V gene lookup returns CDR1 MDHEN and CDR2 SYDVKM. V gave up 2 bases and J gave up 8 bases, with 9 bases separating them. The CDR3 consists of 12 residues. The CDR3 DNA sequence: TGTGCCAGCAGTTTACCAGGGGCCGAAGCTTTCTTT. It is translated as CASSLPGAEAFF.

The CDR3 DNA sequence: TGTGCCAGCAGCCCGGACAGGCAGACCTACACCTTC. Protein product: CASSPDRQTYTF. The chain links TRBV7-9 to TRBJ1-2; 7 nucleotides align to TRBD1. Germline V CDR1 and CDR2: SEHNR, FQNEAQ (reference sequence). The CDR3 covers 12 residues. J was trimmed by 10 bases and V by 5 bases; bases with no gene match: 7.

The J gene is TRBJ1-1, the V gene TRBV12-3 or TRBV12-4, with a tentative D call TRBD1 (5 bases). The CDR3 runs 12 residues. V gave up 2 bases and J gave up 8 bases, with 9 bases separating them. CDR3 sequence: CASSLWGSEAFF. The CDR3 DNA reads TGTGCCAGCAGTTTATGGGGCAGCGAAGCTTTCTTT.

The chain joins TRBV5-1 to TRBJ2-2, with D possibly matching TRBD2 (5 bases). The V gene's germline CDR1 is SGHRS and CDR2 YFSETQ. The CDR3 loop spans 16 amino acids. V lost 1 base to trimming and J lost 4 bases, with 14 bases between them. In nucleotides, the CDR3 is TGCGCCAGCAGCTTGCGGGGTGGGGTACTCACCGGGGAGCTGTTTTTT. This translates into CASSLRGGVLTGELFF.

The chain joins TRBV7-8 to TRBJ1-6; 10 nucleotides agree with TRBD1. Germline assignment: CDR1 SGHVS and CDR2 FQNEAQ. The CDR3 length is 19 residues. With V trimmed by 4 bases and J by 3 bases, 12 bases remained unmatched. Here the CDR3 reads CASSSAIGQGDLYNSPLHF. CDR3 nucleotides: TGTGCCAGCAGCTCCGCCATCGGACAGGGGGACCTCTATAATTCACCCCTCCACTTT.

This clone was seen just once. This chain connects TRBV27 to TRBJ1-1; D not resolved. Germline CDR1 and CDR2: MNHEY and SMNVEV (reference sequence). CDR3 length: 12 residues. The V and J ends lost 4 bases and 1 base respectively, with 4 bases between them. The chain's CDR3 is CASSSKNTEAFF. The CDR3 region has the DNA TGTGCCAGCAGTTCTAAGAACACTGAAGCTTTCTTT.

V is TRBV12-3 or TRBV12-4 and J is TRBJ2-2; no reliable D call. The CDR3 extends over 13 amino acids. V lost 6 bases, J lost 5 bases, and 10 bases lay in between. CDR3 DNA sequence: TGTGCCAGCAGCCCCGTACTGACCGGGGAGCTGTTTTTT. Its translation is CASSPVLTGELFF.

This sequence joins TRBV28 and TRBJ2-3; 8 bases are shared with TRBD1. This CDR3 contains 15 residues. V lost 7 bases and J lost 5; bases outside the gene matches: 11. Germline V gives CDR1 MDHEN, CDR2 SYDVKM. The CDR3 DNA reads TGTGCCAGCATCCCTCAGGGACAGGCGGTAGATACGCAGTATTTT. Protein: CASIPQGQAVDTQYF.

Regarding this clone: This specimen includes other DNA sequences encoding the same CDR3. The chain recombines TRBV9 with TRBJ1-3; D gene uncertain. Trimming took 1 base from V and 0 from J, leaving 8 bases between them. The CDR3 covers 15 residues. Germline CDR1 and CDR2: SGDLS and YYNGEE. Written as DNA, the CDR3 is TGTGCCAGCAGCGTAAGTGGAGACTCTGGAAACACCATATATTTT. Its protein is CASSVSGDSGNTIYF.

The chain couples TRBV21-1 to TRBJ2-5; TRBD1 was called by the table and not checked on the DNA. TRBV21-1 is marked as a pseudogene. The CDR3 consists of 14 residues. CDR3 sequence: CASSDRTVGETQYF. The CDR3 coding sequence is TGTGCCAGCAGCGACCGGACAGTCGGGGAGACCCAGTACTTC.

This clone was observed a single time. The V and J genes are TRBV28 and TRBJ1-3; 7 nucleotides line up with TRBD1. J lost 0 bases, V lost 8 bases, and 7 bases had no gene match. There are 15 residues in the CDR3. CDR1 and CDR2 from the germline V gene are MDHEN and SYDVKM. As DNA, the CDR3 is TGTGCCAGCGTCGACAGGGCCCTCTCTGGAAACACCATATATTTT. It yields the protein CASVDRALSGNTIYF.

The chain is built from TRBV5-5 and TRBJ1-1; D uncertain. CDR1 and CDR2 (germline): SGHKS, YYEKEE (reference sequence). The V gene lost 1 base and the J gene lost 1 base, with 8 bases spanning the gap. This CDR3 contains 14 residues. CDR3: CASSLLAQNTEAFF. CDR3 DNA sequence: TGTGCCAGCAGCTTGTTGGCCCAGAACACTGAAGCTTTCTTT.

V and J are TRBV11-2 and TRBJ1-2; D call uncertain. Per germline, CDR1 SGHAT and CDR2 FQNNGV. V was trimmed by 1 base and J by 4 bases, leaving 13 bases between them. The CDR3 extends over 15 amino acids. The CDR3 DNA is TGTGCCAGCAGCTTAGCGCCGGACTGGGGCTATGGCTACACCTTC. Translation gives CASSLAPDWGYGYTF. The full variable domain, its missing parts supplied by reference TRBV11-2 and TRBJ1-2, is EAGVAQSPRYKIIEKRQSVAFWCNPISGHATLYWYQQILGQGPKLLIQFQNNGVVDDSQLPKDRFSAERLKGVDSTLKIQPAKLEDSAVYLCASSLAPDWGYGYTFGSGTRLTVV.

The V and J genes are TRBV9 and TRBJ2-1; 11 bases match TRBD2. Unmatched junction bases numbered 8, after V lost 2 bases and J lost 4 bases. This CDR3 spans 17 amino acids. The germline CDR1 and CDR2 sequences are SGDLS and YYNGEE. This chain's CDR3 is CASSVREGTSGYNEQFF. In nucleotides, the CDR3 is TGTGCCAGCAGCGTTCGAGAAGGGACTAGCGGATACAATGAGCAGTTCTTC.

The chain joins TRBV3-1 (or the pseudogene TRBV3-2) to TRBJ2-1; 12 bases align to TRBD2. The length of the CDR3 is 16 residues. CDR1 and CDR2 from the germline V gene are LGHDT and YNNKEL (reference sequence). The J segment lost 8 bases and the V segment lost 2 bases, leaving 7 bases of the junction unmatched. The DNA of the CDR3 is TGTGCCAGCAGCCAAAAACCTAGCGGGGGGGCCCATGAGCAGTTCTTC. This sequence encodes CASSQKPSGGAHEQFF.

This clone occurred a few times. This chain connects TRBV9 to TRBJ2-1, with 13 bases matching TRBD2. The CDR3 consists of 17 residues. CDR1 is SGDLS and CDR2 is YYNGEE in the germline V gene. Unmatched junction bases numbered 5, after V lost 3 bases and J lost 2 bases. The CDR3 is CASSEGLAGIPYNEQFF. CDR3 DNA: TGTGCCAGCAGCGAGGGACTAGCGGGGATCCCCTACAATGAGCAGTTCTTC.

The rearrangement joins TRBV19 to TRBJ1-5; no clear D gene. Germline V gene sequence: CDR1 LNHDA, CDR2 SQIVND (reference sequence). V lost 1 base and J lost 7, with 8 bases in between. This CDR3 is 13 amino acids long. The CDR3 reads CASSIVRSQPQHF. In DNA form, the CDR3 reads TGTGCCAGTAGTATAGTCCGAAGCCAGCCCCAGCATTTT. The variable domain in full, with the rest retrieved from reference TRBV19 and TRBJ1-5, is DGGITQSPKYLFRKEGQNVTLSCEQNLNHDAMYWYRQDPGQGLRLIYYSQIVNDFQKGDIAEGYSVSREKKESFPLTVTSAQKNPTAFYLCASSIVRSQPQHFGDGTRLSIL.

This clone was observed once. The chain has TRBV7-2 and TRBJ2-1; the match to TRBD2 covers 10 bases. Trimming removed 3 bases from V and 4 bases from J; junction bases left unmatched: 3. Looked up from germline, CDR1 is SGHTA and CDR2 is FQGNSA. This CDR3 comprises 15 residues. As DNA, the CDR3 is TGTGCCAGCAGCTTCTCTAGCGGGGGATACAATGAGCAGTTCTTC. Encoded protein: CASSFSSGGYNEQFF.